The 15 T cell receptor beta chains given below trace back to one sample, sequenced in a study of cytomegalovirus exposure and HLA in healthy donors (dated by TCRdb to about 2017). Library creation used the immunoSEQ multiplex PCR assay. For the multiplex PCR, a mixture combining 60 forward primers for TCR Vbeta segments and 13 reverse primers for TCR Jbeta segments was used. TCRdb took this table from immuneACCESS and kept in-frame rearrangements with V and J called. Such tables lack part of the clones; where checked against another copy, unresolved V genes explain under half of the gap, and the rest is unexplained. This sample comprises approximately 150,000 clones, approximately 84% of them detected only once. Of the sample, approximately 1.9% is held by the ten largest clones. Specimen: PBMCs. These receptors were taken from a woman in her forties in good health and CMV-seronegative.

This clone occurred once. V gene TRBV28 combines with J gene TRBJ2-7; 7 bases match TRBD2. Losses at the gene ends were 6 bases for V and 0 bases for J; bases not matched to a gene: 11. This CDR3 comprises 16 residues. Germline V gene data show CDR1 as MDHEN and CDR2 as SYDVKM. CDR3 sequence: CASSSPGGRDSYEQYF. The CDR3 DNA reads as TGTGCCAGCAGCTCCCCTGGGGGGAGGGACTCCTACGAGCAGTACTTC.

The J gene is TRBJ2-7, the V gene TRBV4-3, with D perhaps matching TRBD2 (5 bases). The CDR3 runs to 14 residues. The V end lost 2 bases, the J end lost 3 bases, and 11 bases lay between the germline ends. The germline V gene has CDR1 LGHNA and CDR2 YSLEER. CDR3 region: CASSQSSGVYEQYF. DNA for the CDR3: TGCGCCAGCAGCCAATCTTCCGGGGTCTACGAGCAGTACTTC.

This rearrangement joins TRBV27 to TRBJ2-7, with 9 nucleotides matching TRBD1. Germline V lookup: CDR1 MNHEY, CDR2 SMNVEV (reference sequence). V shed 0 bases, J shed 3 bases, and the junction held 6 bases outside the gene matches. The CDR3 runs to 16 residues. CDR3 protein: CASSLSTGTGYYEQYF. For the CDR3, the DNA is TGTGCCAGCAGTTTATCCACCGGGACAGGGTACTACGAGCAGTACTTC.

This sequence joins TRBV15 and TRBJ2-7; the match to TRBD1 covers 8 bases. This CDR3 is 15 amino acids long. The germline gives CDR1 LNHNV, CDR2 YYDKDF (reference sequence). After removal of 1 base from V and 6 bases from J, the junction contained 8 bases not matched to a gene. CDR3 protein: CATSRVPQGASEQYF. In nucleotides, the CDR3 is TGTGCCACCAGCAGAGTACCCCAGGGGGCTTCCGAGCAGTACTTC.

The rearrangement uses TRBV27 and TRBJ2-7; 7 bases are a match to TRBD2. This CDR3 contains 16 residues. The V gene end was trimmed by 5 bases and the J gene end by 3 bases; junction bases not matched to a gene: 13. Looked up from germline, CDR1 is MNHEY and CDR2 is SMNVEV (reference sequence). CDR3 in amino acids: CASSPTALSGIYEQYF. CDR3 DNA: TGTGCCAGCAGTCCTACTGCCCTAAGCGGGATCTACGAGCAGTACTTC.

This clone showed up just once. The genes are TRBV7-9 and TRBJ1-4; TRBD1 matches at 9 bases. Germline-derived CDR1 and CDR2 are SEHNR and FQNEAQ (reference sequence). J was trimmed by 4 bases and V by 3 bases; bases with no gene match: 6. CDR3 length: 16 residues. The DNA of the CDR3 is TGTGCCAGCAGCTTTGTTGGGACAGGGTATAATGAAAAACTGTTTTTT. This gives the protein CASSFVGTGYNEKLFF.

This chain connects TRBV7-2 to TRBJ2-5; D is perhaps TRBD1 (6 bases). The germline gives CDR1 SGHTA, CDR2 FQGNSA. Deletions cut 3 bases from V and 5 bases from J, with 10 bases between. CDR3 length equals 13 residues. CDR3 residues: CASSFRGPETQYF. The CDR3 DNA reads TGTGCCAGCAGCTTCAGGGGTCCGGAGACCCAGTACTTC.

The chain is built from TRBV11-2 and TRBJ1-2, with a weak D call TRBD1 (6 bases). Looked up from germline, CDR1 is SGHAT and CDR2 is FQNNGV. Deletions cut 5 bases from V and 4 bases from J, with 11 bases between. The CDR3 runs to 13 residues. CDR3 sequence reads: CASSPGTTYGYTF. The CDR3, as DNA: TGTGCCAGCAGCCCTGGGACAACCTATGGCTACACCTTC.

CDR3: CASSRLAGGGETQYF. CDR3 sequence (DNA): TGTGCCAGTAGTAGACTAGCGGGAGGGGGAGAGACCCAGTACTTC. The rearrangement joins TRBV19 to TRBJ2-5, with 14 nucleotides matching TRBD2. V shed 4 bases, J shed 4 bases, and the junction held 2 bases outside the gene matches. This CDR3 spans 15 amino acids. Germline CDR1 is LNHDA and CDR2 is SQIVND (reference sequence).

The chain is built from TRBV6-1 and TRBJ2-1; possible D gene TRBD2, 5 bases. Germline V CDR1 and CDR2: MNHNS, SASEGT. The CDR3 totals 15 residues. Trimming cost V 1 base and J 3 bases, with 10 bases left between them. In nucleotides, the CDR3 is TGTGCCAGCAGTGAAGAGCGGACGGTCTACAATGAGCAGTTCTTC. Its translation is CASSEERTVYNEQFF.

This chain links TRBV28 with TRBJ1-1; D is possibly TRBD1 (6 bases). V lost 8 bases, J lost 3 bases, and 10 bases lay in between. The CDR3 has 12 residues. Germline V gene sequence: CDR1 MDHEN, CDR2 SYDVKM. In nucleotides, the CDR3 is TGTGCCAGCGCAGGGGTGTACACTGAAGCTTTCTTT. Its protein is CASAGVYTEAFF.

V gene TRBV7-3 combines with J gene TRBJ2-1, with 8 bases matching TRBD1. The CDR3 length is 15 residues. V was clipped by 5 bases and J by 2 bases; unmatched bases: 5. From germline, CDR1 is SGHTA and CDR2 FQGTGA. CDR3: CASSGPGGAYNEQFF. The DNA of the CDR3 is TGTGCCAGCAGCGGACCAGGGGGCGCCTACAATGAGCAGTTCTTC.

The V call is TRBV28, the J call TRBJ1-1, with D tentatively TRBD1 (5 bases). The CDR3 length is 15 residues. The germline gives CDR1 MDHEN, CDR2 SYDVKM. The V end was cut by 2 bases, the J end by 4 bases, with 14 bases between. The CDR3 is CASSLTGERATEAFF. The CDR3 bases are TGTGCCAGCAGTTTAACGGGGGAAAGGGCCACTGAAGCTTTCTTT.

The rearrangement uses TRBV4-3 and TRBJ1-1; D gene uncertain. The germline V gene encodes CDR1 LGHNA and CDR2 YSLEER. This CDR3 region has 14 residues. V lost 0 bases to trimming and J lost 6 bases, with 11 bases between them. The DNA of the CDR3 is TGCGCCAGCAGCCAAGATCCCGAGGTGGCTGAAGCTTTCTTT. Translated: CASSQDPEVAEAFF.

The J gene is TRBJ2-2, the V gene TRBV18; D is undetermined. The CDR3 length is 14 residues. The V end lost 0 bases, the J end lost 6 bases, and 8 bases lay between the germline ends. CDR1 and CDR2 from the germline V gene are KGHSH and LQKENI. In nucleotides, the CDR3 is TGTGCCAGCTCACCACCTAGCCTTCCCGGGGAGCTGTTTTTT. This codes for CASSPPSLPGELFF.